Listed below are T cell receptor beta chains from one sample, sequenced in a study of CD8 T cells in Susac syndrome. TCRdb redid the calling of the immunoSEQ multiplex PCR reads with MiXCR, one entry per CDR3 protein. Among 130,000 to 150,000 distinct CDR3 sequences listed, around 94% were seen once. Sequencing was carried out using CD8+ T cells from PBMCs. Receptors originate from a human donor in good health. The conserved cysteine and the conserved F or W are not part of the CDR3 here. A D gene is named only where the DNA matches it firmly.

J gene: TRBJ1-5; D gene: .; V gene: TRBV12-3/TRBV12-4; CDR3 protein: ASSRTSENQPQH
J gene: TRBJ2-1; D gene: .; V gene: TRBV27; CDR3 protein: ASSFLLGGPYNEQF
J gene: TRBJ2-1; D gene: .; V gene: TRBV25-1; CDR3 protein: ASSAGLGGQF
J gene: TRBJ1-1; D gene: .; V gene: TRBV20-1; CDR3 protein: SAIGRGMNTEAF
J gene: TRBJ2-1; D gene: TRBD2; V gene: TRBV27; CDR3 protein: ASSFVSGSGEQF
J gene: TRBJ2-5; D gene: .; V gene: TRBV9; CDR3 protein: ASSGETQY
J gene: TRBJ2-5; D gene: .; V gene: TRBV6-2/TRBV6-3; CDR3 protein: ASSYWSGAETQY
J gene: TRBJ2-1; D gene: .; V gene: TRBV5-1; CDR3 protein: ASSLFTNEQF
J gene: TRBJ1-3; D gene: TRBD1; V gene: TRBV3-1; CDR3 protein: ASSQGTGGNTIY
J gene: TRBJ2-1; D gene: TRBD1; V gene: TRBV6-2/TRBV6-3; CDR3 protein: ASSYSGTGVYNEQF
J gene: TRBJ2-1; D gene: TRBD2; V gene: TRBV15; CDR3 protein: ATSRASGGYNEQF
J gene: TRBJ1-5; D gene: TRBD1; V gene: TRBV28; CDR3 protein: ASRRQGRGSNQPQH
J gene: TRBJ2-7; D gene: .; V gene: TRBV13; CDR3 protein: ASSSQVEYGEQY
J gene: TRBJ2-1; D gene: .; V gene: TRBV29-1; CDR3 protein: SSWASLYNEQF
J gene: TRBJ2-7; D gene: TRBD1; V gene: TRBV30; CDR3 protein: AWSVDRGAYEQY
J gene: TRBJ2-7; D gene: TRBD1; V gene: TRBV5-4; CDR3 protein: ASSGRQGSYEQY
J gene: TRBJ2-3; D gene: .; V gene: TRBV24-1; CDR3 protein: ATSDSPSTRVSDTQY
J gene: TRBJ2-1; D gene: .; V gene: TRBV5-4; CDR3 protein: ASSLYDDPSSYNEQF
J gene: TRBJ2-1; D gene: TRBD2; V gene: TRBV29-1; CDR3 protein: SVALAGEQF
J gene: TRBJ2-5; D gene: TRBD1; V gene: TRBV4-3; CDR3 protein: ASSQDRGGTGGARETQY
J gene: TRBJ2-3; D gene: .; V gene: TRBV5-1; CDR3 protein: ASSHSGSTDTQY
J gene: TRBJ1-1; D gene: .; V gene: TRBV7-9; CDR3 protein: ASTLGGTTEAF
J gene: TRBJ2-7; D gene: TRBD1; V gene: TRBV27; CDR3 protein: ASSPWTGNYEQY
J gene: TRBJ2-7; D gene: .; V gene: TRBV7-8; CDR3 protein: ASSPRGVAASYEQY
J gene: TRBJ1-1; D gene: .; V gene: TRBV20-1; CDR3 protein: SARQTGNTEAF
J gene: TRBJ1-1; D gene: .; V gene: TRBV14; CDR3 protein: ASSPPPVGAF
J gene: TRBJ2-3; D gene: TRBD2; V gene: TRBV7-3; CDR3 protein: ASSLEGLAGSDTQY
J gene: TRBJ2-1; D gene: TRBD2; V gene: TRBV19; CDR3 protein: ASARGGSSYNEQF
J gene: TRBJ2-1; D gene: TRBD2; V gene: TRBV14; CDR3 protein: ASSPPRDYRQF
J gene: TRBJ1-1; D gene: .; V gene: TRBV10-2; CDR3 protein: ASRSGRGTEAF
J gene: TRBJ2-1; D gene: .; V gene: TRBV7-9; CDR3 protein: ASSLAPYNEQF
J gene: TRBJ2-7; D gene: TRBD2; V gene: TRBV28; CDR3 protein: ASSLASGKNEQY
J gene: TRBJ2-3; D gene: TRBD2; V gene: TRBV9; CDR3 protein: ASSVDPVAGVDTQY
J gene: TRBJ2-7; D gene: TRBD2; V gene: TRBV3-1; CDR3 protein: ASSRGLAGGPVSYEQY
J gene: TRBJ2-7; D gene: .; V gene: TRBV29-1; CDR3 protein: SVLGRDTYEQY
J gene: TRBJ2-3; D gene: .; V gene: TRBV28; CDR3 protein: ASSPWADTQY
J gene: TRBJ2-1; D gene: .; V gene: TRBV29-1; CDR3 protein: SVVGTRLGHEQF